This entry describes one T cell receptor beta chain. This entry belongs to a study of blood T cell repertoires in COVID-19. Study context: T cells, B-cell-depleted T cells, or PBMCs supplied cDNA or gDNA.

The table came from immunoSEQ multiplex PCR; TCRdb's copy has only in-frame clones and leaves some out. Of more than 85,000 clones detected, 90% to 95% appear once; the ten largest clones hold 1.5% to 2%. The CDR3 has 15 amino acids. CDR1 is MNHEY, CDR2 SMNVEV, per germline (reference sequence). The junction had 1 base not matched to a gene; V was cut back by 4 bases and J by 2 bases. This chain uses TRBV27 with TRBJ2-6, with TRBD1 matching over 8 bases. The clonotype comes from a man aged 60 to 69 with acute or convalescent COVID-19. Sequenced input: peripheral blood. The CDR3 here is CASSWGQAGANVLTF. CDR3 nucleotides: TGTGCCAGCAGTTGGGGACAGGCTGGGGCCAACGTCCTGACTTTC.